This entry describes one TCR beta chain. This table comes from immunoSEQ multiplex PCR, and its TCRdb copy is limited to in-frame clones, with some not included. The sample shows around 190,000 clones, over 75% of them seen only once. Deletions cut 5 bases from V and 6 bases from J, with 23 bases between. CDR3 length: 17 residues. The germline CDR1 and CDR2 sequences are SEHNR and FQNEAQ (reference sequence). These data come from a study of blood T cell repertoires in COVID-19. The TCR was taken from a man over 45 with COVID-19, enrolled during active disease. The sequencing sample was made of peripheral blood. The rearrangement uses TRBV7-9 and TRBJ2-1; weak D call: TRBD1 (7 bases). DNA of the CDR3: TGTGCCAGCAGCCTACGGGGGTACAACAGGGGAGGCAATGAGCAGTTCTTC. Encoded protein: CASSLRGYNRGGNEQFF.